These 20 T cell receptor beta chains originate from one sample sequenced in a study of T cell changes during pregnancy in multiple sclerosis (dated by TCRdb to between 2018 and 2021). To prepare the library, the immunoSEQ multiplex PCR assay was applied. TCRdb re-hosts the immuneACCESS table, in-frame sequences only. Its copies lack some clones; in the studies checked, an unresolved V gene accounts for under half of them, and the cause for the rest is not known. The sample table lists approximately 99,000 clones, around 93% of them with a count of one. 0.99% of the sample belongs to the ten largest clones. Sequences were derived from peripheral blood, sampled after pregnancy. The origin of the receptors is a female donor with multiple sclerosis, enrolled in a pregnancy study.

The chain uses TRBV13 and TRBJ2-5; 8 bases fit TRBD1. The CDR3 spans 14 residues. V lost 5 bases to trimming and J lost 4 bases; unmatched junction nucleotides: 6. Germline V lookup: CDR1 PRHDT, CDR2 FYEKMQ (reference sequence). CDR3 residues: CASSTGQGGETQYF. CDR3 DNA sequence: TGTGCCAGCAGCACCGGACAGGGAGGAGAGACCCAGTACTTC.

This chain connects TRBV28 to TRBJ2-7; D may be TRBD2 (5 bases). The V end lost 10 bases, the J end lost 2 bases, and 15 bases lay between the germline ends. The CDR3 sequence is 13 residues long. CDR1 and CDR2 (germline): MDHEN, SYDVKM. CDR3 amino acids: CATEFSATYEQYF. The CDR3 DNA sequence: TGTGCCACCGAATTTAGCGCAACCTACGAGCAGTACTTC. Full variable domain (rest looked up from reference TRBV28 and TRBJ2-7): DVKVTQSSRYLVKRTGEKVFLECVQDMDHENMFWYRQDPGLGLRLIYFSYDVKMKEKGDIPEGYSVSREKKERFSLILESASTNQTSMYLCATEFSATYEQYFGPGTRLTVT.

A single count supports this clone. The chain is built from TRBV15 and TRBJ1-2; a possible D gene is TRBD1 (6 bases). This CDR3 region has 14 residues. CDR1 is LNHNV, CDR2 YYDKDF, per germline (reference sequence). Trimming removed 7 bases from V and 1 base from J, with 13 bases in between. CDR3 sequence reads: CATTQTGINYGYTF. The CDR3 nucleotides read TGTGCCACCACCCAGACAGGAATTAACTATGGCTACACCTTC. Using reference TRBV15 and TRBJ1-2 for the parts outside the CDR3, the full variable domain is DAMVIQNPRYQVTQFGKPVTLSCSQTLNHNVMYWYQQKSSQAPKLLFHYYDKDFNNEADTPDNFQSRRPNTSFCFLDIRSPGLGDTAMYLCATTQTGINYGYTFGSGTRLTVV.

The table lists this clone with a few counts. The chain employs TRBV7-9 and TRBJ1-5; D possibly corresponds to TRBD1 (5 bases). V gave up 10 bases and J gave up 1 base, with 8 bases separating them. Germline V lookup: CDR1 SEHNR, CDR2 FQNEAQ (reference sequence). CDR3 length: 12 residues. The CDR3: CATSGSNQPQHF. CDR3 DNA: TGTGCCACTTCAGGGAGCAATCAGCCCCAGCATTTT. Variable domain in full (rest from reference TRBV7-9 and TRBJ1-5): DTGVSQNPRHKITKRGQNVTFRCDPISEHNRLYWYRQTLGQGPEFLTYFQNEAQLEKSRLLSDRFSAERPKGSFSTLEIQRTEQGDSAMYLCATSGSNQPQHFGDGTRLSIL.

This clone came up once. This chain connects TRBV30 to TRBJ2-7; TRBD1 matches at 12 bases. The CDR3 consists of 14 residues. V gave up 1 base and J gave up 7 bases; unmatched junction bases: 5. CDR1 is GTSNPN and CDR2 is SVGIG in the germline V gene (reference sequence). The CDR3 sequence: CAWSGGDRGLEQYF. The CDR3 bases are TGTGCCTGGAGTGGAGGGGACAGGGGGCTAGAGCAGTACTTC.

The chain is built from TRBV27 and TRBJ2-5; 11 bases align to TRBD2. V was pared by 1 base and J by 2 bases, with 9 bases of the junction left unmatched. Germline assignment: CDR1 MNHEY and CDR2 SMNVEV (reference sequence). CDR3 length: 18 amino acids. The CDR3 is CASSLWASGRFEQETQYF. The CDR3 region has the DNA TGTGCCAGCAGTTTATGGGCTAGCGGGAGGTTTGAGCAAGAGACCCAGTACTTC.

The V and J genes are TRBV7-8 and TRBJ1-1; 12 bases map to TRBD1. CDR3 length equals 17 residues. Germline-derived CDR1 and CDR2 are SGHVS and FQNEAQ. The V gene end was trimmed by 5 bases and the J gene end by 4 bases; junction bases not matched to a gene: 11. CDR3: CASSPTRGQGASTEAFF. The DNA for the CDR3 is TGTGCCAGCAGCCCCACGCGGGGACAGGGGGCGAGCACTGAAGCTTTCTTT.

The rearrangement uses TRBV18 and TRBJ2-7; 13 bases are shared with TRBD2. Germline lookup yields CDR1 KGHSH and CDR2 LQKENI. This CDR3 spans 15 amino acids. After removal of 3 bases from V and 5 bases from J, the junction contained 4 bases not matched to a gene. The CDR3 reads CASSPPGLAGDEQYF. The CDR3 DNA follows: TGTGCCAGCTCACCCCCTGGACTAGCGGGAGACGAGCAGTACTTC. The full variable domain, rest sourced from reference TRBV18 and TRBJ2-7, is NAGVMQNPRHLVRRRGQEARLRCSPMKGHSHVYWYRQLPEEGLKFMVYLQKENIIDESGMPKERFSAEFPKEGPSILRIQQVVRGDSAAYFCASSPPGLAGDEQYFGPGTRLTVT.

DNA of the CDR3: TGTGCCAGCAAAAGGACTAGCGTAATTGACGAGCAGTACTTC. This sequence encodes CASKRTSVIDEQYF. The rearrangement uses TRBV6-5 and TRBJ2-7; 9 bases match TRBD2. The CDR3 spans 14 residues. The V segment lost 7 bases and the J segment 5 bases; nucleotides outside the gene matches: 9. The germline gives CDR1 MNHEY, CDR2 SVGAGI.

This chain joins TRBV4-1 and TRBJ2-7; D is unresolved. The CDR3 covers 15 residues. In germline, CDR1 is MGHRA, CDR2 YSYEKL. V lost 0 bases, J lost 3 bases, and 12 bases lay in between. The chain's CDR3 is CASSQEIRVFYEQYF. The CDR3 DNA is TGCGCCAGCAGCCAAGAGATCCGGGTTTTCTACGAGCAGTACTTC.

This clone was found once. This sequence joins TRBV4-1 and TRBJ2-2; perhaps TRBD1 as D (6 bases). Germline values: CDR1 MGHRA, CDR2 YSYEKL. Trimming took 2 bases from V and 7 from J, leaving 17 bases between them. The CDR3 consists of 16 residues. CDR3 loop: CASSQIRIGGGGELFF. For the CDR3, the DNA is TGCGCCAGCAGCCAAATTAGAATAGGGGGTGGCGGGGAGCTGTTTTTT.

V and J are TRBV6-1 and TRBJ1-1; TRBD1 matches 9 bases. Germline-derived CDR1 and CDR2 are MNHNS and SASEGT. This CDR3 comprises 17 residues. The junction had 10 bases not matched to a gene; V was cut back by 2 bases and J by 3 bases. The DNA for the CDR3 is TGTGCCAGCAGTGAACCATACCGGGACAGGGCAGACACTGAAGCTTTCTTT. Residues: CASSEPYRDRADTEAFF.

The CDR3 DNA reads TGCGCCAGCAGCCAAGACCTAGCGGGCGGCACCTACGAGCAGTACTTC. Translating it yields CASSQDLAGGTYEQYF. The chain joins TRBV4-1 to TRBJ2-7; 8 nucleotides line up with TRBD2. In germline, CDR1 is MGHRA, CDR2 YSYEKL. V gave up 0 bases and J gave up 2 bases; unmatched junction bases: 6. The CDR3 spans 16 residues.

The chain is built from TRBV6-1 and TRBJ2-5; 9 bases map to TRBD2. The germline V gene encodes CDR1 MNHNS and CDR2 SASEGT. Losses at the gene ends were 4 bases for V and 4 bases for J; bases not matched to a gene: 4. This CDR3 region has 14 residues. The CDR3 DNA is TGTGCCAGCAGTGGGGGCGGGAGGGTAGAGACCCAGTACTTC. Protein: CASSGGGRVETQYF.

The chain links TRBV5-8 to TRBJ2-7; TRBD1 agrees at 8 bases. Unmatched junction bases numbered 5, after V lost 4 bases and J lost 2 bases. Looked up from germline, CDR1 is SGHTS and CDR2 is YDEGEE. This CDR3 is 14 amino acids long. CDR3 coding DNA: TGTGCCAGCAGCCGGACAGGGCGGGCCTACGAGCAGTACTTC. Encoded protein: CASSRTGRAYEQYF.

The chain uses TRBV28 and TRBJ2-1; maybe TRBD1 (6 bases). The ends were cut back, 3 bases at V and 6 bases at J, with 12 bases in the middle. There are 14 residues in the CDR3. Germline V gene data show CDR1 as MDHEN and CDR2 as SYDVKM. CDR3 sequence (DNA): TGTGCCAGCAGTTTGGGGGCTTGGATCAATGAGCAGTTCTTC. Translating gives CASSLGAWINEQFF.

This chain connects TRBV4-2 to TRBJ1-1; D is uncertain. Germline lookup yields CDR1 LGHNA and CDR2 YNFKEQ. The CDR3 has 17 residues. Trimming stripped 4 bases from V and 3 bases from J, with 21 bases between. Here the CDR3 DNA reads TGTGCCAGCAGCCTCCTCGTTTGGGGTGGGGAGGACACTGAAGCTTTCTTT. This encodes CASSLLVWGGEDTEAFF.

V usage is TRBV14 and J usage is TRBJ2-1; D call uncertain. The germline V gene encodes CDR1 SGHDN and CDR2 FVKESK. Trimming shortened V by 1 base and J by 4 bases, and 8 bases separated the two germline ends. There are 14 residues in the CDR3. CDR3 loop: CASSQGLGYNEQFF. The CDR3 DNA reads TGTGCCAGCAGCCAAGGACTCGGATACAATGAGCAGTTCTTC.

The J gene is TRBJ2-5, the V gene TRBV7-2; D is unclear. The CDR3 is 12 amino acids. V was pared by 4 bases and J by 5 bases, with 8 bases between. Per germline, CDR1 SGHTA and CDR2 FQGNSA. The CDR3 nucleotides read TGTGCCAGCAGCTCAGGATGGGAGACCCAGTACTTC. It translates to CASSSGWETQYF.

This clone was picked up one time. This chain uses TRBV5-1 with TRBJ2-2; 10 bases align to TRBD2. J gave up 6 bases and V 2 bases, and 4 bases lay outside the gene matches. Germline CDR1 is SGHRS and CDR2 is YFSETQ. The CDR3 is made up of 15 amino acids. This CDR3 reads CASSLGGLAAGELFF. The CDR3, as DNA: TGCGCCAGCAGCTTAGGAGGACTAGCGGCCGGGGAGCTGTTTTTT.